This passage covers 15 T cell receptor beta chains from one sample sequenced in a study of T cells in Graves' hyperthyroidism and ophthalmopathy. The TCR beta CDR3 regions underwent amplification using RNA transcripts as the source. The HTBI primer set served for first-round RT-PCR of the TCR CDR3. TCRdb passed the multiplex PCR reads through MiXCR, listing each CDR3 protein once. Among more than 500,000 distinct CDR3 sequences, 14% were seen once, and the ten largest hold around 13%. Sequencing used blood. The receptor set was obtained from a woman aged 40 to 50 with Graves' hyperthyroidism.

This clonotype has just a few counts. The chain couples TRBV6-1 to TRBJ1-4; TRBD1 aligns across 7 bases. The CDR3 is 12 amino acids. V dropped 11 bases and J dropped 7; count of bases not matched to a gene: 7. Germline assignment: CDR1 MNHNS and CDR2 SASEGT. The CDR3 DNA reads as TGTGCCGGATCGACAGGGACTGAAAAACTGTTTTTT. Amino acid sequence: CAGSTGTEKLFF.

In this sample, this clonotype turned up many times. The rearrangement links TRBV28 to TRBJ2-3, with 8 bases that match TRBD1. The CDR3 loop spans 15 amino acids. Looked up from germline, CDR1 is MDHEN and CDR2 is SYDVKM. V trimming: 3 bases; J trimming: 5 bases; junction bases outside the gene matches: 7. The chain's CDR3 is CASSFPGGAEDTQYF. In DNA form, the CDR3 reads TGTGCCAGCAGTTTCCCAGGGGGCGCGGAAGATACGCAGTATTTT. Filled out from reference TRBV28 and TRBJ2-3, the complete variable domain reads DVKVTQSSRYLVKRTGEKVFLECVQDMDHENMFWYRQDPGLGLRLIYFSYDVKMKEKGDIPEGYSVSREKKERFSLILESASTNQTSMYLCASSFPGGAEDTQYFGPGTRLTVL.

There are many counts of this clonotype. The chain links TRBV11-2 to TRBJ1-1, with D possibly being TRBD1 (6 bases). The CDR3 sequence is 17 residues long. V was trimmed by 6 bases and J by 2 bases, leaving 22 bases between them. The germline CDR1 and CDR2 sequences are SGHAT and FQNNGV. The DNA for the CDR3 is TGTGCCAGCAGACATCGTGGGGGGGGCTACGATAACACTGAAGCTTTCTTT. It specifies CASRHRGGGYDNTEAFF.

This clonotype was detected ten times or more. The gene calls are TRBV20-1 and TRBJ2-3, with 10 positions matching TRBD2. There are 16 residues in the CDR3. J was trimmed by 2 bases and V by 7 bases; bases with no gene match: 12. Germline loops: CDR1 DFQATT, CDR2 SNEGSKA (reference sequence). Here the CDR3 reads CSVEASGSPYTDTQYF. The DNA for the CDR3 is TGCAGTGTCGAGGCTAGCGGGAGCCCATACACAGATACGCAGTATTTT.

Many counts were recorded for this clonotype. The V gene is TRBV7-6, the J gene TRBJ1-4; D not certain. V was clipped by 1 base and J by 5 bases, with 8 bases between them. Germline V CDR1 and CDR2: SGHVS, FNYEAQ. This CDR3 comprises 14 residues. Written as DNA, the CDR3 is TGTGCCAGCAGCTTAGACGGCGGCAATGAAAAACTGTTTTTT. Amino acids: CASSLDGGNEKLFF.

The chain links TRBV27 to TRBJ2-2; the match to TRBD1 covers 7 bases. Germline CDR1 is MNHEY and CDR2 is SMNVEV (reference sequence). The length of the CDR3 is 14 residues. The V and J ends lost 7 bases and 6 bases, in that order; junction bases with no gene match: 8. This CDR3 reads CASTQTGYPGELFF. The CDR3 DNA follows: TGTGCCAGCACCCAGACAGGGTACCCCGGGGAGCTGTTTTTT.

The chain employs TRBV13 and TRBJ1-2, with D perhaps TRBD1 (6 bases). Per germline, CDR1 PRHDT and CDR2 FYEKMQ (reference sequence). The CDR3 has 12 amino acids. V was shortened by 5 bases and J by 8 bases, with 12 bases between the two germline ends. CDR3 sequence (DNA): TGTGCCAGCAGCCCGAGGGGGAGGGGCTACACCTTC. Its protein is CASSPRGRGYTF. The full variable domain, with the rest looked up from reference TRBV13 and TRBJ1-2, is AAGVIQSPRHLIKEKRETATLKCYPIPRHDTVYWYQQGPGQDPQFLISFYEKMQSDKGSIPDRFSAQQFSDYHSELNMSSLELGDSALYFCASSPRGRGYTFGSGTRLTVV.

In this sample, this clonotype turned up a few times. The final CDR3 position lacks the conserved phenylalanine or tryptophan, pointing to a likely read error. The chain combines TRBV27 with TRBJ1-2; D gene ambiguous. CDR1 and CDR2 from the germline V gene are MNHEY and SMNVEV (reference sequence). This CDR3 is 15 amino acids long. V gave up 4 bases and J gave up 4 bases, with 16 bases separating them. DNA for the CDR3: TGTGCCAGCAGTTCCCTTATGACGGATTCCTATGGCTACACCCTC. Protein product: CASSSLMTDSYGYTL.

The table lists this clonotype with many counts. The J gene is TRBJ2-3, the V gene TRBV20-1, with D possibly matching TRBD1 (5 bases). Trimming stripped 7 bases from V and 0 bases from J, with 8 bases between. The CDR3 spans 12 residues. Per the germline V gene, CDR1 is DFQATT and CDR2 is SNEGSKA (reference sequence). The chain's CDR3 is CSVSGSTDTQYF. CDR3 bases: TGCAGTGTCTCAGGGAGCACAGATACGCAGTATTTT.

This rearrangement joins TRBV12-3 or TRBV12-4 to TRBJ2-2, with 7 bases aligning to TRBD1. This CDR3 is 18 amino acids long. Trimming took 3 bases from V and 5 from J; bases not matched to a gene: 15. The CDR3 loop reads CASSFSIQWDSATGELFF. DNA of the CDR3: TGTGCCAGCAGTTTTTCTATCCAGTGGGACAGCGCAACCGGGGAGCTGTTTTTT.

This clonotype was detected only a few times. The chain recombines TRBV19 with TRBJ2-2; 9 nucleotides line up with TRBD1. CDR1 is LNHDA, CDR2 SQIVND, per germline (reference sequence). This CDR3 spans 15 amino acids. V was clipped by 8 bases and J by 4 bases; unmatched bases: 8. This CDR3 is CASSRDRVPTGELFF. CDR3 in DNA: TGTGCCAGTTCCCGGGACAGGGTGCCCACCGGGGAGCTGTTTTTT.

J is TRBJ2-7 and V is TRBV29-1; 8 bases align to TRBD1. Germline V gene data show CDR1 as SQVTM and CDR2 as ANQGSEA. CDR3 length: 12 amino acids. J gave up 7 bases and V 2 bases, and 4 bases lay outside the gene matches. The CDR3 nucleotides read TGCAGCGTTGAACAGGGGGCGAGTGAGCAGTACTTC. Protein product: CSVEQGASEQYF.

The J gene is TRBJ1-1, the V gene TRBV9, with 11 bases that match TRBD1. Trimming at V came to 4 bases and at J to 7 bases, leaving 9 bases not matched to a gene. This CDR3 comprises 15 residues. The germline V gene encodes CDR1 SGDLS and CDR2 YYNGEE. This chain's CDR3 is CASSTELGQGDEAFF. Here the CDR3 DNA reads TGTGCCAGCAGCACCGAGTTGGGACAGGGGGATGAAGCTTTCTTT.

This chain joins TRBV3-1 and TRBJ2-7; weak D call: TRBD2 (5 bases). V lost 3 bases and J lost 2, with 17 bases in between. The CDR3 has 16 residues. CDR1 and CDR2 (germline): LGHDT, YNNKEL (reference sequence). The CDR3 sequence is CASSHPGGERAYEQYF. CDR3 sequence (DNA): TGTGCCAGCAGCCACCCCGGCGGCGAGAGGGCCTACGAGCAGTACTTC.

The chain employs TRBV2 and TRBJ1-2, with a tentative D call TRBD1 (5 bases). Germline CDR1 is SNHLY and CDR2 is FYNNEI. Trimming took off 10 bases at V and 7 bases at J, with 22 bases between the two ends. This CDR3 region has 14 residues. CDR3 coding DNA: TGTGCCAAGATAGGAAGTCAGGGTCTTACTGGCTACACCTTC. Translation gives CAKIGSQGLTGYTF.